Sequencing of this T cell receptor beta chain was carried out in a study of T cell responses to AZD1222 COVID-19 vaccine. Study observations and caveats: Nearly half of spike-specific TCRs reportedly go after variant regions that carry no mutations.

Generated by immunoSEQ multiplex PCR, the TCRdb table keeps only in-frame clones and is missing some. The table records about 92,000 clones, just over 90% of them present only once. Of note for this clone: The antigen remains undetermined.

The sequenced sample was peripheral blood, obtained on day 0 of AZD1222 vaccination. The origin of this receptor is an adult in good health.

The CDR3 spells CASSYSTGIWTEAFF. The DNA of the CDR3 is TGTGCCAGCAGTTACTCGACAGGTATATGGACTGAAGCTTTCTTT. This sequence joins TRBV6-2 or TRBV6-3 and TRBJ1-1; weak D call: TRBD1 (6 bases). This CDR3 comprises 15 residues. Trimming left V 0 bases short and J 5 bases short, with 13 bases between. Germline V gene lookup returns CDR1 MNHEY and CDR2 SVGEGT.